These 2 T cell receptor beta chains originate from one sample sequenced in a study of blood T cell repertoires in COVID-19. Sequencing used immunoSEQ multiplex PCR; TCRdb keeps in-frame clones, though not all of them. The table shows fewer than 300,000 clones, with under 90% occurring only once. Input material: peripheral blood. Every receptor here comes from a woman in her late teens or twenties with acute or convalescent COVID-19.

This chain uses TRBV7-8 with TRBJ2-7, with D possibly matching TRBD2 (7 bases). CDR3 length equals 16 residues. The V end was cut by 0 bases, the J end by 4 bases, with 16 bases between. Germline CDR1 is SGHVS and CDR2 is FQNEAQ. The CDR3 loop is CASSLAWGGGAYEQYF. The CDR3 nucleotides read TGTGCCAGCAGCTTAGCGTGGGGCGGGGGCGCTTACGAGCAGTACTTC.

The chain joins TRBV5-1 to TRBJ1-3; TRBD1 is a possible D gene (6 bases). CDR1 and CDR2 from the germline V gene are SGHRS and YFSETQ. CDR3 length equals 15 residues. V lost 5 bases and J 1 base, leaving 13 bases between the germline ends. The CDR3, as DNA: TGCGCCAGCAGAAGTTTGCAGGGGTCTGGAAACACCATATATTTT. It codes for CASRSLQGSGNTIYF.